The subject of this entry is one T cell receptor beta chain. Its specificity is not known. Each CDR3 protein gets one entry after TCRdb re-called the RT-PCR reads with MiXCR. Of fewer than 800,000 distinct CDR3 sequences in the sample, roughly 14% are singletons; the top ten hold more than 9%. The V end was cut by 1 base, the J end by 4 bases, with 11 bases between. The CDR3 length is 14 residues. CDR1 and CDR2 (germline): SGHKS, YYEKEE (reference sequence). This specimen comes from a study of response to subunit inactivated influenza vaccine. The study, taken as a whole, reports: Every seasonal influenza vaccination brings in few new T cells, the authors suggested.

The sequence came from a man over 45 who received an inactivated influenza vaccine. The chain uses TRBV5-5 and TRBJ1-2; unclear D gene. The specimen was PBMCs from blood, collected about 12 days after vaccination. The CDR3 spells CASSLLGRSYGYTF. CDR3 coding DNA: TGTGCCAGCAGCTTGTTGGGGAGGAGCTATGGCTACACCTTC.